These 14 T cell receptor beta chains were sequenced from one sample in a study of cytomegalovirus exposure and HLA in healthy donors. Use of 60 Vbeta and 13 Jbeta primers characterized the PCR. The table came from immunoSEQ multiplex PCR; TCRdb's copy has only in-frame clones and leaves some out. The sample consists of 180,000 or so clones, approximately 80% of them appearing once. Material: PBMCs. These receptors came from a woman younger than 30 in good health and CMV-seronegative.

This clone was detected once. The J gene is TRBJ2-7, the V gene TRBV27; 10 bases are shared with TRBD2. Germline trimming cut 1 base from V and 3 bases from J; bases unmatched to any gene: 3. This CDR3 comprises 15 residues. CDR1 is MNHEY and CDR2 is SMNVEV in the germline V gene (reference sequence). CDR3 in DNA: TGTGCCAGCAGTTTATGGACTAGCGGCGTCTACGAGCAGTACTTC. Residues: CASSLWTSGVYEQYF.

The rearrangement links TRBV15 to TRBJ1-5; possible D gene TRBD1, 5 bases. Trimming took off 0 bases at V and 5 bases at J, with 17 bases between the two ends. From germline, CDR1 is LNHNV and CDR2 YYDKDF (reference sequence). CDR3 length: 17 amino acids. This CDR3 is CATSRERGRIPHQPQHF. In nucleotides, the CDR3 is TGTGCCACCAGCAGAGAAAGGGGAAGAATACCTCATCAGCCCCAGCATTTT.

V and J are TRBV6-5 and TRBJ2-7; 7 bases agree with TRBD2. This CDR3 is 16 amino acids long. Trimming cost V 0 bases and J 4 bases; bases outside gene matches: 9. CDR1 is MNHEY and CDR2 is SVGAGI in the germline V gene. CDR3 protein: CASSYSASGKAYEQYF. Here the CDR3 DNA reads TGTGCCAGCAGTTACTCGGCCAGCGGGAAAGCGTACGAGCAGTACTTC.

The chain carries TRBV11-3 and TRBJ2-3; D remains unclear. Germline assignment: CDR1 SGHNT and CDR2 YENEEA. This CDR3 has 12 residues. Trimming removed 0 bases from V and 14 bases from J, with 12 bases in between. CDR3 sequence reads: CASSLDTISPYF. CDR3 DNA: TGTGCCAGCAGCTTAGATACAATATCCCCGTATTTT.

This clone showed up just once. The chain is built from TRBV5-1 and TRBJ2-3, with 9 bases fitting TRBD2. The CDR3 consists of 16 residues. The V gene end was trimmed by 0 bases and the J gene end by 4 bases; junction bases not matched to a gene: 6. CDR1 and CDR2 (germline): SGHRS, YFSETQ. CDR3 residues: CASSLGPSGNADTQYF. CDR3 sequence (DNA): TGCGCCAGCAGCTTGGGTCCTAGCGGGAATGCAGATACGCAGTATTTT. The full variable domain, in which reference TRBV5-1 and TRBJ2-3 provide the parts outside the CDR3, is KAGVTQTPRYLIKTRGQQVTLSCSPISGHRSVSWYQQTPGQGLQFLFEYFSETQRNKGNFPGRFSGRQFSNSRSEMNVSTLELGDSALYLCASSLGPSGNADTQYFGPGTRLTVL.

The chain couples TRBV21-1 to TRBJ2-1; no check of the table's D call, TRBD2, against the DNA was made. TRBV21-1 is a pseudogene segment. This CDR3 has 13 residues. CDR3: CASRLAGQNEQFF. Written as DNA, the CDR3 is TGTGCCAGCCGACTAGCGGGCCAAAATGAGCAGTTCTTC.

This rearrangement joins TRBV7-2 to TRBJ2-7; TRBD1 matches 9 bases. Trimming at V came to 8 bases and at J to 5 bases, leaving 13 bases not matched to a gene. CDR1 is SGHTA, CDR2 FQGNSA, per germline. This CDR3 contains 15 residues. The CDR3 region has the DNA TGTGCCAGCCGGCCCGGGGACAGGGTTAGAAACGAGCAGTACTTC. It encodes CASRPGDRVRNEQYF.

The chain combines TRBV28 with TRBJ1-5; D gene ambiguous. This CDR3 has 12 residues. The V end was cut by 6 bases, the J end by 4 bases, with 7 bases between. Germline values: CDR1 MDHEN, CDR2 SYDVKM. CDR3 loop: CASRTINQPQHF. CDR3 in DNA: TGTGCCAGCAGAACAATAAATCAGCCCCAGCATTTT.

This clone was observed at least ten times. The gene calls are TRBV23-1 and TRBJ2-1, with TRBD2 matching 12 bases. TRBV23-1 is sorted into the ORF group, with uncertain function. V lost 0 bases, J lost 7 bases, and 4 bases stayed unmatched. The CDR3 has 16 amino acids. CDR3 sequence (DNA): TGCGCCAGCAGTCAATCGTGTCTAGCGGGAGGGAATGAGCAGTTCTTC. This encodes CASSQSCLAGGNEQFF.

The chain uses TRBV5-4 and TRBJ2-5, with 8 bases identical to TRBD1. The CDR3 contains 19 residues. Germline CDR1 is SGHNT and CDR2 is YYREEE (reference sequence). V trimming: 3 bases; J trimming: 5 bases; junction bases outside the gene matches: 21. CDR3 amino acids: CASSWLVGQGALAGETQYF. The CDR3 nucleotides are TGTGCCAGCAGCTGGCTGGTGGGGCAGGGGGCCCTAGCCGGGGAGACCCAGTACTTC.

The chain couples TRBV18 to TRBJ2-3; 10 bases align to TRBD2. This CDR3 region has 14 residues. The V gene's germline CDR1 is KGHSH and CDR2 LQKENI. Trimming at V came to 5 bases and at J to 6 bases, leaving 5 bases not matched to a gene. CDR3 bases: TGTGCCAGCTCAATAGCGGGAGGCGGCGATACGCAGTATTTT. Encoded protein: CASSIAGGGDTQYF.

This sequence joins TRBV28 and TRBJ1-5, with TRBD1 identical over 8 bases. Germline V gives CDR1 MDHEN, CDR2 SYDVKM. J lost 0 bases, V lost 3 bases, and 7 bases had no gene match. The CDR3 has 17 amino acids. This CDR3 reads CASSFTGQGHSNQPQHF. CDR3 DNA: TGTGCCAGCAGTTTTACCGGACAGGGTCATAGCAATCAGCCCCAGCATTTT.

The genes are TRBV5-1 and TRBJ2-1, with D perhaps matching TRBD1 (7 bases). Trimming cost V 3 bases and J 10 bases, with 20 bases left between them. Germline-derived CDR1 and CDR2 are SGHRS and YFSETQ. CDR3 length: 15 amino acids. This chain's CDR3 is CASSWAAEGAVEQFF. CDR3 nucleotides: TGCGCCAGCAGCTGGGCGGCGGAGGGGGCGGTGGAGCAGTTCTTC.

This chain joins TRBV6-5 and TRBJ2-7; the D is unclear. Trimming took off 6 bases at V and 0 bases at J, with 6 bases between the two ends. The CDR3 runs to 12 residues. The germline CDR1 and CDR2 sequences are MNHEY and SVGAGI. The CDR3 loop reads CASRSYSYEQYF. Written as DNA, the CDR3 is TGTGCCAGCAGGAGTTACTCCTACGAGCAGTACTTC.